This T cell receptor (beta chain) was captured by sequencing in a study of early T cells in non-severe SARS-CoV-2 infection. Study-wide context: Unsorted whole-blood RNA was sequenced in bulk, leaving chains unpaired.

Regarding this clonotype: What it recognizes is unknown.

Study-level points and caveats: The matching step, a VDJdb search, favored anti-spike CD8 responses and missed private and CD4 specificities.

V shed 0 bases and J shed 4 bases, with 13 bases lying between them. CDR1 and CDR2 (germline): SGDLS, YYNGEE. The CDR3 covers 16 residues. Individual cDNA molecules were tagged with unique molecular identifiers, the study reported. TCRdb independently ran MiXCR on the 5' RACE reads; one entry per CDR3 protein. The sample has 60,000 to 80,000 distinct CDR3 sequences; roughly an eighth are singletons. The chain is built from TRBV9 and TRBJ2-2; a possible D gene is TRBD2 (6 bases). This TCR derives from an adult who was a healthcare worker with PCR-confirmed SARS-CoV-2 infection or an uninfected control (not recorded which). The material sequenced was whole blood. For the CDR3, the DNA is TGTGCCAGCAGCGTAGTGGGCGGAGGGAGCACCGGGGAGCTGTTTTTT. It encodes CASSVVGGGSTGELFF.